This T cell receptor (beta chain) was captured in a study of T cells in Graves' hyperthyroidism and ophthalmopathy. The CDR3 extends over 13 amino acids. The germline CDR1 and CDR2 sequences are SGHVS and FNYEAQ. Trimming removed 5 bases at V and 6 bases at J, with 14 bases between. There are many counts of this clonotype. Exclusion of patients followed from uncontrolled infection, other autoimmune disease, pregnancy or lactation. Template material for amplifying TCR beta CDR3 regions consisted of RNA transcripts. Primed by the HTBI set, a first-round RT-PCR was run on the TCR CDR3. TCRdb analysed the multiplex PCR reads with MiXCR anew, one entry per CDR3 protein. Of roughly 510,000 distinct CDR3 sequences listed, over 45% are singletons.

This clonotype was sampled from an adult woman with Graves' disease, either hyperthyroidism or ophthalmopathy (not recorded which). This chain joins TRBV7-6 and TRBJ2-7, with D perhaps TRBD2 (6 bases). Source material: peripheral blood or thyroid tissue (not recorded which). CDR3 DNA: TGTGCCAGCAGCCCGGGCCAGGGACTCGAGCAGTACTTC. This sequence encodes CASSPGQGLEQYF.